The 26 T cell receptor beta chains given below trace back to one sample, sequenced in a study of response to subunit inactivated influenza vaccine. One entry per CDR3 protein results from TCRdb running MiXCR on the RT-PCR reads. This table holds around 790,000 distinct CDR3 sequences, 21% found once. Specimen: PBMCs from blood, collected about 5 days after vaccination. These TCRs come from a man aged 45-65 years who received an inactivated influenza vaccine.

This clonotype was observed at least ten times. The rearrangement links TRBV10-3 to TRBJ2-7, with TRBD1 matching over 7 bases. The CDR3 totals 17 residues. Trimming cost V 4 bases and J 0 bases; bases outside gene matches: 12. The germline CDR1 and CDR2 sequences are ENHRY and SYGVKD. The CDR3 spells CAISAREIGQDSYEQYF. In DNA, the CDR3 is TGTGCCATCAGTGCGCGTGAAATAGGACAGGACTCCTACGAGCAGTACTTC.

The chain combines TRBV6-6 with TRBJ1-6; D remains ambiguous. Deletions cut 6 bases from V and 9 bases from J, with 6 bases between. CDR1 is MNHNY, CDR2 SVGAGI, per germline (reference sequence). The CDR3 is made up of 11 amino acids. DNA for the CDR3: TGTGCCAGCAGGTCAAGTTCACCCCTCCACTTT. Amino acids: CASRSSSPLHF.

CDR3 amino acids: CASSESDSAHGYTF. CDR3 bases: TGCGCCAGCAGTGAGTCGGACTCAGCCCATGGCTACACCTTC. The V call is TRBV10-2, the J call TRBJ1-2; no reliable D call. The CDR3 extends over 14 amino acids. Germline-derived CDR1 and CDR2 are WSHSY and SAAADI. V was pared by 0 bases and J by 6 bases, with 11 bases between.

J is TRBJ1-1 and V is TRBV28; D unclear. The germline V gene encodes CDR1 MDHEN and CDR2 SYDVKM. The V end lost 5 bases, the J end lost 11 bases, and 12 bases lay between the germline ends. The CDR3 spans 11 residues. The CDR3 protein is CASSRARPAFF. The DNA for the CDR3 is TGTGCCAGCAGTAGGGCCCGCCCCGCTTTCTTT.

In this sample, this clonotype turned up a few times. The chain joins TRBV7-9 to TRBJ2-7; tentative D call: TRBD1 (6 bases). V lost 3 bases and J 3 bases, leaving 15 bases between the germline ends. Germline loops: CDR1 SEHNR, CDR2 FQNEAQ (reference sequence). The CDR3 runs to 15 residues. The CDR3 reads CASSFQGLRNYEQYF. In DNA, the CDR3 is TGTGCCAGCAGCTTCCAGGGGCTAAGGAACTACGAGCAGTACTTC.

Ten or more counts support this clonotype. The gene calls are TRBV27 and TRBJ2-5, with no clear D. The CDR3 has 15 residues. In germline, CDR1 is MNHEY, CDR2 SMNVEV (reference sequence). Trimming left V 5 bases short and J 0 bases short, with 13 bases between. The CDR3 DNA reads TGTGCCAGCAGTCCACAGATAGCAGACCAAGAGACCCAGTACTTC. This gives the protein CASSPQIADQETQYF.

This clonotype was observed a handful of times. J is TRBJ2-2 and V is TRBV24-1, with 9 nucleotides matching TRBD1. V shed 7 bases, J shed 6 bases, and the junction held 8 bases outside the gene matches. Germline V CDR1 and CDR2: KGHDR, SFDVKD. This CDR3 is built from 15 residues. The DNA of the CDR3 is TGTGCCACCAGCCCGGGACAGGGTGTAGCCGGGGAGCTGTTTTTT. Protein sequence: CATSPGQGVAGELFF.

The table lists this clonotype with a few counts. This rearrangement joins TRBV11-2 to TRBJ2-3, with 7 bases identical to TRBD1. CDR1 SGHAT and CDR2 FQNNGV come from the germline V gene. V was clipped by 2 bases and J by 2 bases; unmatched bases: 4. The CDR3 consists of 15 residues. CDR3 region: CASSLLGGLTDTQYF. In nucleotides, the CDR3 is TGTGCCAGCAGCTTATTAGGGGGCCTCACAGATACGCAGTATTTT. The full variable domain, rest sourced from reference TRBV11-2 and TRBJ2-3, is EAGVAQSPRYKIIEKRQSVAFWCNPISGHATLYWYQQILGQGPKLLIQFQNNGVVDDSQLPKDRFSAERLKGVDSTLKIQPAKLEDSAVYLCASSLLGGLTDTQYFGPGTRLTVL.

This sequence joins TRBV20-1 and TRBJ1-2, with D tentatively TRBD1 (6 bases). Germline CDR1 and CDR2: DFQATT and SNEGSKA (reference sequence). V shed 6 bases and J shed 6 bases, with 20 bases lying between them. This CDR3 is 14 amino acids long. CDR3 sequence: CSAEPTGRGHGYTF. CDR3 sequence (DNA): TGCAGTGCCGAACCTACAGGGAGGGGACATGGCTACACCTTC.

This clonotype was counted once. The rearrangement joins TRBV6-2 or TRBV6-3 to TRBJ2-6; D is ambiguous. CDR1 MNHEY and CDR2 SVGEGT come from the germline V gene. Trimming removed 5 bases from V and 0 bases from J, with 11 bases in between. There are 16 residues in the CDR3. CDR3 protein: CASSDPTVSGANVLTF. The CDR3 nucleotides are TGTGCCAGCAGTGACCCCACAGTCTCTGGGGCCAACGTCCTGACTTTC.

The sample holds a few counts of this clonotype. J is TRBJ2-6 and V is TRBV4-3, with D maybe TRBD2 (5 bases). Germline values: CDR1 LGHNA, CDR2 YSLEER. CDR3 length equals 18 residues. The ends were cut back, 0 bases at V and 0 bases at J, with 12 bases in the middle. The CDR3 here is CASSQDIVRGSGANVLTF. The DNA of the CDR3 is TGCGCCAGCAGCCAAGATATAGTCCGGGGCTCTGGGGCCAACGTCCTGACTTTC.

The rearrangement uses TRBV29-1 and TRBJ2-1; D gene unclear. V was trimmed by 5 bases and J by 0 bases, leaving 5 bases between them. Germline loops: CDR1 SQVTM, CDR2 ANQGSEA. The CDR3 is 12 residues long. In DNA, the CDR3 is TGCAGCGTTCCCTCCTCCTACAATGAGCAGTTCTTC. It translates to CSVPSSYNEQFF.

This sequence joins TRBV18 and TRBJ2-4; D is undetermined. The germline V gene has CDR1 KGHSH and CDR2 LQKENI. The V and J ends lost 2 bases and 0 bases respectively, with 14 bases between them. This CDR3 has 17 residues. The DNA of the CDR3 is TGTGCCAGCTCACCAGGAGAGGTCAGCAGAGCCAAAAACATTCAGTACTTC. Translating it yields CASSPGEVSRAKNIQYF.

This clonotype was counted a few times. This chain connects TRBV7-8 to TRBJ2-3, with D uncertain. CDR1 is SGHVS, CDR2 FQNEAQ, per germline. Trimming removed 1 base from V and 5 bases from J, with 13 bases in between. The CDR3 totals 15 residues. The CDR3 DNA reads as TGTGCCAGCAGCTTAGGGCGACCCCGCGAAGATACGCAGTATTTT. It encodes CASSLGRPREDTQYF.

Many counts were recorded for this clonotype. The genes are TRBV20-1 and TRBJ2-1, with a possible D match to TRBD2 (7 bases). V gave up 6 bases and J gave up 0 bases, with 18 bases separating them. This CDR3 is 16 amino acids long. Per germline, CDR1 DFQATT and CDR2 SNEGSKA (reference sequence). The CDR3 DNA is TGCAGTGCCCAAGGGGGGGGTTTAAGCTCCTACAATGAGCAGTTCTTC. Amino acids: CSAQGGGLSSYNEQFF.

This clonotype was picked up a small number of times. The chain couples TRBV7-9 to TRBJ2-1; unclear D gene. The CDR3 is 11 residues long. Germline loops: CDR1 SEHNR, CDR2 FQNEAQ (reference sequence). Trimming took 5 bases from V and 8 from J, leaving 7 bases between them. This chain's CDR3 is CASSTNDEQFF. The CDR3, as DNA: TGTGCCAGCAGCACAAATGATGAGCAGTTCTTC.

This clonotype was seen at least ten times. The genes are TRBV20-1 and TRBJ2-7; 7 bases line up with TRBD1. CDR1 is DFQATT and CDR2 is SNEGSKA in the germline V gene (reference sequence). This CDR3 has 14 residues. V lost 2 bases and J lost 3; bases outside the gene matches: 7. The CDR3 nucleotides are TGCAGTGCTAGAAGGACAGGTGAAAGCTACGAGCAGTACTTC. Encoded protein: CSARRTGESYEQYF.

The sample holds many counts of this clonotype. This chain joins TRBV20-1 and TRBJ1-5; TRBD1 matches 8 bases. This CDR3 is 16 amino acids long. The V gene's germline CDR1 is DFQATT and CDR2 SNEGSKA (reference sequence). Unmatched junction bases numbered 13, after V lost 1 base and J lost 8 bases. Here the CDR3 reads CSARGGGTGNKEPQHF. Here the CDR3 DNA reads TGCAGTGCTAGAGGGGGCGGGACAGGTAACAAAGAGCCCCAGCATTTT.

This clonotype was recorded at least ten times. This chain joins TRBV20-1 and TRBJ2-4; D possibly corresponds to TRBD1 (6 bases). Trimming shortened V by 4 bases and J by 1 base, and 8 bases separated the two germline ends. CDR1 and CDR2 from the germline V gene are DFQATT and SNEGSKA (reference sequence). This CDR3 region has 13 residues. As DNA, the CDR3 is TGCAGTGCTATAGACAGGGCCAAAAACATTCAGTACTTC. It encodes CSAIDRAKNIQYF.

This clonotype was found a few times. V and J are TRBV20-1 and TRBJ1-2; TRBD1 might be the D (5 bases). V was clipped by 2 bases and J by 2 bases, with 21 bases between them. In germline, CDR1 is DFQATT, CDR2 SNEGSKA (reference sequence). This CDR3 region has 17 residues. The CDR3: CSARRPGIGLLNYGYTF. CDR3 nucleotides: TGCAGTGCTAGACGCCCAGGGATAGGCTTATTGAACTATGGCTACACCTTC.

This clonotype was picked up a small number of times. This rearrangement joins TRBV7-2 to TRBJ2-7; D remains ambiguous. The germline CDR1 and CDR2 sequences are SGHTA and FQGNSA. The CDR3 length is 14 residues. With 2 bases removed from V and 0 bases from J, the gap between germline ends came to 8 bases. Here the CDR3 reads CASSLIRSSYEQYF. CDR3 sequence (DNA): TGTGCCAGCAGCTTAATCAGGAGCTCCTACGAGCAGTACTTC.

The chain recombines TRBV6-1 with TRBJ1-6; 8 nucleotides agree with TRBD1. This CDR3 has 17 amino acids. Unmatched junction bases numbered 7, after V lost 6 bases and J lost 0 bases. The germline V gene has CDR1 MNHNS and CDR2 SASEGT. This chain's CDR3 is CASSMDRVGSYNSPLHF. As DNA, the CDR3 is TGTGCCAGCAGCATGGACAGGGTGGGCTCCTATAATTCACCCCTCCACTTT.

The chain joins TRBV7-2 to TRBJ2-3, with D possibly called TRBD1 or TRBD2 (5 bases each). Germline CDR1 and CDR2: SGHTA and FQGNSA. Trimming pared 2 bases from V and 2 bases from J, leaving 8 bases between. The CDR3 is 14 amino acids. The CDR3 DNA sequence: TGTGCCAGCAGCTTATACGGGACCACAGATACGCAGTATTTT. Protein: CASSLYGTTDTQYF.

This chain connects TRBV4-3 to TRBJ2-1, with TRBD2 matching 11 bases. The CDR3 is 16 amino acids. Per the germline V gene, CDR1 is LGHNA and CDR2 is YSLEER. Germline trimming cut 0 bases from V and 5 bases from J; bases unmatched to any gene: 3. In nucleotides, the CDR3 is TGCGCCAGCAGCCAAGAGGGACTAGCGGTCCACAATGAGCAGTTCTTC. Amino acid sequence: CASSQEGLAVHNEQFF.

The chain joins TRBV10-3 to TRBJ1-1; 8 bases fit TRBD1. After removal of 5 bases from V and 0 bases from J, the junction contained 5 bases not matched to a gene. Per the germline V gene, CDR1 is ENHRY and CDR2 is SYGVKD. CDR3 length: 15 amino acids. The DNA for the CDR3 is TGTGCCATCAGTAAAGAACAGGGGGTGAACACTGAAGCTTTCTTT. This translates into CAISKEQGVNTEAFF.

The CDR3 bases are TGTGCCAGCAGTCCCACAGGGGAAAACATTCAGTACTTC. This encodes CASSPTGENIQYF. The chain is built from TRBV12-3 or TRBV12-4 and TRBJ2-4; 7 nucleotides align to TRBD1. The CDR3 loop spans 13 amino acids. V lost 5 bases to trimming and J lost 5 bases; unmatched junction nucleotides: 3.